This T cell receptor beta chain was obtained from a study of T cells in Graves' hyperthyroidism and ophthalmopathy (dated by TCRdb to between 2017 and 2020). For the wider study: Peripheral blood was sampled at the time of initial diagnosis, prior to any treatment. Thyroid tissue and blood T-cell repertoires from six Graves' hyperthyroidism patients were also compared in the study. To identify distinguishing TCR V-J signatures, a discovery cohort of 90 to 100 patients was used, comprising 40 to 45 with Graves' ophthalmopathy and 57 with stable Graves' hyperthyroidism. Once sampling was done, hyperthyroidism patients were given methimazole at a starting dose of 30 mg daily, whereas ophthalmopathy patients were given high-dose intravenous methylprednisolone. According to the paper, TCR Vbeta CDR3 sequencing was carried out on over 130 peripheral blood samples, which came from about 45 ophthalmopathy, around 75 hyperthyroidism and some 17 progressor patients. For training and testing, the 100 or so patients in the discovery cohort were randomly divided in a 7:3 ratio. Whether ophthalmopathy could be predicted prospectively was tested in an independent validation cohort made up of approximately 19 hyperthyroidism patients plus 17 patients who later progressed to ophthalmopathy. The study at large found these results: A 13 V-J signature model separated ophthalmopathy from stable hyperthyroidism, with around 88% sensitivity and about 81% specificity in cross-validation and 80%/75% in testing. In validation, the model predicted progression to ophthalmopathy a median of about 6.8 months before onset, with about 64% sensitivity and almost 75% specificity. Sample size was not statistically predetermined, and blinding of investigators to group allocation was not performed. Blood samples also contained most of the expanded thyroid clonotypes (frequency above 0.001), which suggests that blood repertoires may reflect thyroid immune responses.

Amplification of TCR beta CDR3 regions was carried out from RNA transcripts. The first round of RT-PCR for the TCR CDR3 was performed with the HTBI primer set and the Qiagen OneStep RT-PCR kit. Libraries were constructed in a second round of multiplex PCR, after which size selection and purification were performed. Libraries were sequenced paired-end with 100 bp reads on an Illumina HiSeq2000. Turning to the authors' computational methods: Raw data were processed with SOAPnuke, discarding reads with adapters, uncalled bases, mean Phred below 15, or no exact constant-primer or identifier match. COPE v1.2.5 was used to merge high-quality paired reads, and clonotypes were defined as unique nucleotide sequences. MiTCR v1.1 was used to align the clonotypes against IMGT TRBV, TRBD and TRBJ reference segments. Only V-J combinations with frequency above 0.0001, covering 99% to 99.2% of repertoires, were analysed. The TCS score was defined as F50 (clonal expansion) divided by E x V (chaos), with BLOSUM62-based TCRdist calculated between CDR3 peptides within each V-J. Welch's t-statistics and random forest reduced approximately 520 V-J features to about 12, which were used in a naive Bayes classifier (R e1071). In TCRdb, the public reads were trimmed at Q25 with fastp and aligned with MiXCR, with productive beta chains retained. Each record represents a unique CDR3 protein, reported with the most common genes and DNA among its rows. These V and J calls derive from TCRdb rather than the authors' analysis. The sample table records 450,000 to 550,000 distinct CDR3 sequences; approximately 25% of these occur just once. Of the sample, around 11% falls within the top ten clones.

This clonotype was observed many times. There is no known antigen for this receptor. The record has no base qualities; no much larger clone is one base away. The CDR3 numbers 15 residues from cysteine through phenylalanine. The kept DNA is CDR3 alone, 45 bases in frame from the first base. The junction carries 10 bases between V and J, which are trimmed by 4 bases and 0 bases respectively. Ophthalmopathy patients had moderately to severely active disease, with a Clinical Activity Score of 3 or more, a NOSPECS grade of 4 or more, and a disease duration of less than 3 months. The study excluded patients with uncontrolled infections, other autoimmune diseases, pregnancy or lactation. Clinical symptoms, serum thyroxine and TRAb, thyroid ultrasound, and orbital computed tomography formed the basis for the diagnoses. PBMCs were separated from around 9.1 ml of fresh peripheral blood using Ficoll-Paque density gradient centrifugation. Total RNA was extracted using Trizol reagent, and RNA quality was assessed on an Agilent 2100 Bioanalyzer.

The source is a woman aged 25 to 39 with Graves' ophthalmopathy. The chain was built from TRBV12-3 or TRBV12-4 and TRBJ1-3, with no reliable assignment of the D segment. Source material: blood. The DNA sequence follows: TGTGCCAGCAGTTCATGGACGGTCTCTGGAAACACCATATATTTT. It encodes CASSSWTVSGNTIYF.